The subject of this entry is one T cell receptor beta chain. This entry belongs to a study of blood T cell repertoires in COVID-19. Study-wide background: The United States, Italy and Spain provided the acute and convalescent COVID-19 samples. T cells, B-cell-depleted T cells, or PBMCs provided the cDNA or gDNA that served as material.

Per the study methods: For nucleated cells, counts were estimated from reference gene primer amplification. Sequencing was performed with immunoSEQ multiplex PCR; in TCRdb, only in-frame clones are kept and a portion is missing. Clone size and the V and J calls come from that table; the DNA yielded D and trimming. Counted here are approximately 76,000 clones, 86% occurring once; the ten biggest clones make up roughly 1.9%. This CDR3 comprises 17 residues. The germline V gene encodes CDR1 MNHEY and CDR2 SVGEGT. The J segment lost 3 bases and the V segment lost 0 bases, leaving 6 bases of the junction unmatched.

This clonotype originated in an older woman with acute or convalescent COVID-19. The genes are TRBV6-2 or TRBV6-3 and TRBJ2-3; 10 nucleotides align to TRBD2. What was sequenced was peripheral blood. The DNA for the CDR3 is TGTGCCAGCAGTTACTCGCTCCGACTAGCGGGTACAGATACGCAGTATTTT. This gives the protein CASSYSLRLAGTDTQYF.